This T cell receptor (beta chain) emerged from a study of blood T cell repertoires in COVID-19. Original handling: Amplification with reference gene primers provided the estimates of nucleated cell counts. Sequencing used immunoSEQ multiplex PCR; TCRdb keeps in-frame clones, though not all of them. V and J calls and clone size are those listed in that table; D and trimming were worked out from the DNA. The sample has about 75,000 clones, 88% seen once. This CDR3 spans 14 amino acids. Germline CDR1 reads MGHDK; CDR2 reads SYGVNS. Trimming took 5 bases from V and 7 from J; bases not matched to a gene: 4.

The material sequenced was peripheral blood. This TCR was recovered from a human donor in a cohort sampled during active COVID-19. The rearrangement joins TRBV25-1 to TRBJ1-6, with 8 nucleotides matching TRBD1. This chain's CDR3 is CASSRDRLNSPLHF. The CDR3 DNA follows: TGTGCCAGCAGTCGGGACAGGCTCAATTCACCCCTCCACTTT. The variable domain in full, with the rest retrieved from reference TRBV25-1 and TRBJ1-6, is EADIYQTPRYLVIGTGKKITLECSQTMGHDKMYWYQQDPGMELHLIHYSYGVNSTEKGDLSSESTVSRIRTEHFPLTLESARPSHTSQYLCASSRDRLNSPLHFGNGTRLTVT.